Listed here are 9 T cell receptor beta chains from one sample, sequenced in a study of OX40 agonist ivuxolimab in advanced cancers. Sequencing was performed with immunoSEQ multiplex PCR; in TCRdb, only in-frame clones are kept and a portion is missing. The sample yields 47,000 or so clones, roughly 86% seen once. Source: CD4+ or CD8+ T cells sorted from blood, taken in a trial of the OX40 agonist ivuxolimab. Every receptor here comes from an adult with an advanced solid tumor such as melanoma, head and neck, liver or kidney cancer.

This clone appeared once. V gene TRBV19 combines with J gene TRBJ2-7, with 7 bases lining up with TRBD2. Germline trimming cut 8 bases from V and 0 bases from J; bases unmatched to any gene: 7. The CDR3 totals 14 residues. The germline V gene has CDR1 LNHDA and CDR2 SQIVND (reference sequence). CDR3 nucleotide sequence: TGTGCCAGTTCCCCACTAGCGCGCTCCTACGAGCAGTACTTC. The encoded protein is CASSPLARSYEQYF.

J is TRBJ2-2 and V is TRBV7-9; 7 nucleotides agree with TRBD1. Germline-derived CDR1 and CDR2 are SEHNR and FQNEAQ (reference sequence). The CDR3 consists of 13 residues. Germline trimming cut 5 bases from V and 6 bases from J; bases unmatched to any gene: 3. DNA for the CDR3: TGTGCCAGCAGCCCGCAGGGGGCCGGGGAGCTGTTTTTT. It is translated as CASSPQGAGELFF.

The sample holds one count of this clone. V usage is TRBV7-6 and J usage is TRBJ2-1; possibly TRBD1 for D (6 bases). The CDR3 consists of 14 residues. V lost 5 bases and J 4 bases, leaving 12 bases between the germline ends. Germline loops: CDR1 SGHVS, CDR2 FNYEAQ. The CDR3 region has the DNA TGTGCCAGCAGCCCGTGGGACACTTACAATGAGCAGTTCTTC. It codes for CASSPWDTYNEQFF.

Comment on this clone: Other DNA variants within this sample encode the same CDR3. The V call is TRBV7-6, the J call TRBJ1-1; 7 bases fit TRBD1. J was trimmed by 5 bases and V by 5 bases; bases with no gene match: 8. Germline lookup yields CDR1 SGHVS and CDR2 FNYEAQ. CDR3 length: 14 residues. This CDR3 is CASSLGQVGTEAFF. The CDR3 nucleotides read TGTGCCAGCAGCCTAGGACAGGTCGGGACTGAAGCTTTCTTT.

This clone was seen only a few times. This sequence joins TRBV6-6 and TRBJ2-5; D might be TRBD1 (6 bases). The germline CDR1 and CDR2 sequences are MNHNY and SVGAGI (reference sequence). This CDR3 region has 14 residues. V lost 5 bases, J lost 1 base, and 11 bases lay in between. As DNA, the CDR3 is TGTGCCAGCAGTGATACAGGGCCCCAAGAGACCCAGTACTTC. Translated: CASSDTGPQETQYF.

CDR3 DNA sequence: TGTGCCAGCGCTGGGACTCGGAACACTGAAGCTTTCTTT. Its translation: CASAGTRNTEAFF. This chain joins TRBV5-4 and TRBJ1-1, with D possibly being TRBD1 (5 bases). CDR1 and CDR2 from the germline V gene are SGHNT and YYREEE (reference sequence). Trimming shortened V by 7 bases and J by 1 base, and 11 bases separated the two germline ends. The CDR3 is 13 amino acids.

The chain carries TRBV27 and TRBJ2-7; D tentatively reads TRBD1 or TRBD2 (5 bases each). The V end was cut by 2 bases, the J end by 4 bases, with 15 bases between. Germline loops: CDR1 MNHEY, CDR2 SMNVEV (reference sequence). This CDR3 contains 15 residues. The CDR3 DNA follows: TGTGCCAGCAGTTTAACGGCGTCGGGGCTTTACGAGCAGTACTTC. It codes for CASSLTASGLYEQYF.

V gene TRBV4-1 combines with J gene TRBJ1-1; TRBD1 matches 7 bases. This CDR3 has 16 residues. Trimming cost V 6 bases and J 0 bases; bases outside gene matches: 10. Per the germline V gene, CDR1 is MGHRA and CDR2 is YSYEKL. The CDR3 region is CASSRQGLTMNTEAFF. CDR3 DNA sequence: TGCGCCAGCAGTCGACAGGGACTGACCATGAACACTGAAGCTTTCTTT.

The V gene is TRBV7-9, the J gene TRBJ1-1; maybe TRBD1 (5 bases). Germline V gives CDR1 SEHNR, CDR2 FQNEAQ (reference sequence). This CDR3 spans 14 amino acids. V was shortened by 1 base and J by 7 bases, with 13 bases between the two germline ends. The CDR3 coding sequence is TGTGCCAGCAGCTTAGTGGGGACGGGAATTGAAGCTTTCTTT. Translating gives CASSLVGTGIEAFF.